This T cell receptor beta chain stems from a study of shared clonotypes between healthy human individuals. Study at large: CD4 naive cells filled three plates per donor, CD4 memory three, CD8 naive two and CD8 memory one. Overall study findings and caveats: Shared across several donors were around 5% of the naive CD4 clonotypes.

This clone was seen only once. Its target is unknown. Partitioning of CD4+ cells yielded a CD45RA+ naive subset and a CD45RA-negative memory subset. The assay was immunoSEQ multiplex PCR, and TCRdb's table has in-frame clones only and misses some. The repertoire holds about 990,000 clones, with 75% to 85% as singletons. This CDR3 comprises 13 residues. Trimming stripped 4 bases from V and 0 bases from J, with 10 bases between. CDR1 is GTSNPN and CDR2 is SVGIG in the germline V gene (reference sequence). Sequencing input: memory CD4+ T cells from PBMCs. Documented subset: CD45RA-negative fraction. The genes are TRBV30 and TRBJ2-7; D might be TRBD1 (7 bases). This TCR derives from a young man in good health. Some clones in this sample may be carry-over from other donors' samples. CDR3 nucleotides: TGTGCCTGGATGCGGGACAGCTCCTACGAGCAGTACTTC. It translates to CAWMRDSSYEQYF.